The rows below give T cell receptor beta chains drawn from one sample of a study of human T cells and chemical hapten exposure. TCRdb fed the RACE reads into MiXCR, producing one record per CDR3 protein. Among 90,000 to 140,000 distinct CDR3 sequences, less than 45% were seen once, and the ten largest hold around 2.7%. Sample: whole blood, taken in connection with sensitization to the hapten diphenylcyclopropenone (DPC). The receptors shown here come from a man aged 40-55 years with alopecia areata. Some clones in this sample may be carry-over from other donors' samples. CDR3s include the opening cysteine and the closing phenylalanine or tryptophan. D genes are given only for firm matches. Size tells how often a clone was seen (once, few, many) or the class of an expanded clone, and some rows leave it out.

j_call v_call d_call clone_size cdr3_nt cdr3_aa
TRBJ2-2 TRBV12-3/TRBV12-4 TRBD1 . TGTGCCAGCAGCTCGGGACAGGGTGGGCACGGGGAGCTGTTTTTT CASSSGQGGHGELFF
TRBJ2-3 TRBV29-1 . . TGCAGCGTTGTTGAGGGGCATAGCACAGATACGCAGTATTTT CSVVEGHSTDTQYF
TRBJ2-7 TRBV6-2/TRBV6-3 . few TGTGCCAGCGAACAGACACCGACCTACGAGCAGTACTTC CASEQTPTYEQYF
TRBJ1-5 TRBV6-2/TRBV6-3 TRBD1 . TGTACCAGCAGTTACGGGAGGACAGGAAAACACAATCAGCCCCAGCATTTT CTSSYGRTGKHNQPQHF
TRBJ2-5 TRBV12-3/TRBV12-4 TRBD2 . TGTGCCAGCAGTGTTAGCGGGAATCAGTACTTC CASSVSGNQYF
TRBJ1-6 TRBV6-6 . few TGTGCCAGCAGCCCCCGCCAGGTCGCCCCGAAGATGGGACCCCTCCACTTT CASSPRQVAPKMGPLHF
TRBJ2-5 TRBV10-3 TRBD1 . TGTGCCATCAGTGAGTCTGGACAGGGCGGAGAGACCCAGTACTTC CAISESGQGGETQYF
TRBJ1-6 TRBV3-1 . . TGTGCCAGCAGCCAAGACGTAGCCTACAAACTTAATTCACCCCTCCACTTT CASSQDVAYKLNSPLHF
TRBJ2-5 TRBV5-1 . few TGCGCCAGCAGCGAGGGACTCCTAAACCAAGAGACCCAGTACTTC CASSEGLLNQETQYF
TRBJ2-5 TRBV4-3 TRBD1 few TGCGCCAGCAGCCAAGTCCGGGACAGGGGGCCCCAAGGGACCCAGTACTTC CASSQVRDRGPQGTQYF
TRBJ1-1 TRBV30 TRBD1 once TGTCCAGGGGGACCTTTTCTCTTT CPGGPFLF
TRBJ1-5 TRBV6-2/TRBV6-3 TRBD1 . TGTGCCAGCAGGTTGACAGGGGCCAATCAGCCCCAGCATTTT CASRLTGANQPQHF
TRBJ2-3 TRBV6-2/TRBV6-3 TRBD2 few TGTGCCAGCAGTTACGGTGCGGGAGGGGCGACAGATACGCAGTATTTT CASSYGAGGATDTQYF
TRBJ2-3 TRBV5-1 TRBD2 . TGCGCCAGCCACGTTTCGGGGGGTACAGATACGCAGTATTTT CASHVSGGTDTQYF
TRBJ1-2 TRBV6-6 . . TGTGCCAGCATGCTAGGGGACTATGGCTACACCTTC CASMLGDYGYTF
TRBJ1-3 TRBV7-9 . . TGTGCCAGCAGCCCCCCGCGGGAGATCTCTGGAAACACCATATATTTT CASSPPREISGNTIYF
TRBJ1-6 TRBV5-1 . . TGCGCCAGCAGCGGGGAGACAGGATATAATTCACCCCTCCACTTT CASSGETGYNSPLHF
TRBJ2-1 TRBV4-3 TRBD2 . TGCGCCAGCAGCGTTTACAGGACTAGCTTCAATGAGCAGTTCTTC CASSVYRTSFNEQFF
TRBJ2-7 TRBV28 TRBD1 few TGTGCCAGCAGCCCCGGGACAGAGAGCTCCTACGAGCAGTACTTC CASSPGTESSYEQYF
TRBJ2-5 TRBV28 TRBD2 . TGTGCAGCCGGGGGGGAAGGTATTCTAGGAGAGACCCAGTACTTC CAAGGEGILGETQYF
TRBJ2-1 TRBV11-3 TRBD2 few TGTGCCAGCGCTCTTGGGGGGGGCTCCTACAATGAGCAGTTCTTC CASALGGGSYNEQFF
TRBJ1-1 TRBV28 . . TGTGCCAGCATTCCTAGCATGAACACTGAAGCTTTCTTT CASIPSMNTEAFF
TRBJ2-7 TRBV12-3/TRBV12-4 . . TGTGCCAGCAGAGGAAGTACCTACGAGCAGTACTTC CASRGSTYEQYF
TRBJ2-1 TRBV12-3/TRBV12-4 TRBD2 . TGTGCCAGCAGCCTAATGGCGGGAGGGAATGAGCAGTTCTTC CASSLMAGGNEQFF
TRBJ1-2 TRBV29-1 . . TGCAGCGCTTACCTTCTGGATAGCTACTATGGCTACACCTTC CSAYLLDSYYGYTF
TRBJ2-5 TRBV6-2/TRBV6-3 . . TGTGCCAGCAGTTACAAGGAGACCCAGTACTTC CASSYKETQYF
TRBJ2-1 TRBV7-2 TRBD2 few TGTGCCAGCAGCTCGCTTGGGACTAGCGGGAGGGAGCAGTTCTTC CASSSLGTSGREQFF
TRBJ2-3 TRBV6-5 . few TGTGCCAGCAGTTACTCGGCAGGCCACGGAACAGATACGCAGTATTTT CASSYSAGHGTDTQYF
TRBJ2-5 TRBV6-5 TRBD2 . TGTGCCAGCACCGAGTGGACTAGCGGGAAAGAGACCCAGTACTTC CASTEWTSGKETQYF
TRBJ1-1 TRBV7-9 . . TGTGCCAGCAGCACCGGCGACACTGAAGCTTTCTTT CASSTGDTEAFF
TRBJ2-2 TRBV6-2/TRBV6-3 TRBD2 . TGTGCCAGCAGTTACGGTCTAGCGGTCGACACCGGGGAGCTGTTTTTT CASSYGLAVDTGELFF
TRBJ2-5 TRBV27 . . TGTGCCAGCAGTACGGGGACCAGGAGATCCCAAGAGACCCAGTACTTC CASSTGTRRSQETQYF
TRBJ1-1 TRBV29-1 . . TGCAGCGTTCTTACCGACAGTAGCACTGAAGCTTTCTTT CSVLTDSSTEAFF
TRBJ2-1 TRBV7-6 . . TGTGCCAGCAGCCCGTCGGGACTGCTTACCTACAATGAGCAGTTCTTC CASSPSGLLTYNEQFF
TRBJ2-5 TRBV27 TRBD1 . TGTGCCAGCAGTTTCCTTGACAGGGGGCCTGTGGAGACCCAGTACTTC CASSFLDRGPVETQYF
TRBJ2-3 TRBV25-1 . . TGTGCCAGCAGTTACGAGGGAAGCACAGATACGCAGTATTTT CASSYEGSTDTQYF
TRBJ2-1 TRBV27 TRBD2 few TGTGCCAGCCGGGGGGTCTACAATGAGCAGTTCTTC CASRGVYNEQFF
TRBJ2-1 TRBV9 TRBD2 . TGTGCCAGCAGCCGAACCGGGCCGGGGGGTTACAATGAGCAGTTCTTC CASSRTGPGGYNEQFF
TRBJ2-7 TRBV6-5 . few TGTGCCAGCAGTGAGGAGGGATTTAGCGAGCAGTACTTC CASSEEGFSEQYF
TRBJ2-1 TRBV7-9 . . TGTGCCAGCACCCCTCCGGGCCGACCTTACAATGAGCAGTTCTTC CASTPPGRPYNEQFF
TRBJ2-3 TRBV12-5 TRBD2 . TGTGCTAGTGCCCGGGAGGCATTAGAGGATTCGCAGTATTTT CASAREALEDSQYF
TRBJ2-1 TRBV5-1 TRBD1 . TGCGCCAGCAGCGTAGCCGGGACAGGGGTGGCTTTAGGGGGTGAGCAGTTCTTC CASSVAGTGVALGGEQFF
TRBJ2-7 TRBV29-1 . . TGCAGCGCAACTTTGGACGGATTTCCCTACGAGCAGTACTTC CSATLDGFPYEQYF
TRBJ2-4 TRBV2 TRBD1 few TGTGCCAGCAGTGGGGACAGGGCAGGAGGCAAAAACATTCAGTACTTC CASSGDRAGGKNIQYF
TRBJ2-1 TRBV27 TRBD2 few TGTGCCAGCAGTTTAGCAAGACACCCGCTAGCGGGAGATACAATCGGGCAGTTCTTC CASSLARHPLAGDTIGQFF
TRBJ1-1 TRBV24-1 . few TGTGCCACCAGTGATTTGCTCGGCAGGGAAGGTACTGAAGCTTTCTTT CATSDLLGREGTEAFF
TRBJ1-1 TRBV10-3 TRBD1 . TGTGCCATCAGTGAGCACACTCGGACAGGGGGCGGTGGGGCTTTCTTT CAISEHTRTGGGGAFF
TRBJ1-1 TRBV7-7 . few TGTGCTAGCAGCTTTGGAGAAAACACTGAAGCTTTCTTT CASSFGENTEAFF
TRBJ2-3 TRBV5-1 . . TGCGCCAGCAGCTTGGATTCAGCTAGCACAGATACGCAGTATTTT CASSLDSASTDTQYF
TRBJ1-5 TRBV20-1 TRBD1 few TGCAGTGCTAGAGATCATGAGGGGGCACTACGCAATCAGCCCCAGCATTTT CSARDHEGALRNQPQHF